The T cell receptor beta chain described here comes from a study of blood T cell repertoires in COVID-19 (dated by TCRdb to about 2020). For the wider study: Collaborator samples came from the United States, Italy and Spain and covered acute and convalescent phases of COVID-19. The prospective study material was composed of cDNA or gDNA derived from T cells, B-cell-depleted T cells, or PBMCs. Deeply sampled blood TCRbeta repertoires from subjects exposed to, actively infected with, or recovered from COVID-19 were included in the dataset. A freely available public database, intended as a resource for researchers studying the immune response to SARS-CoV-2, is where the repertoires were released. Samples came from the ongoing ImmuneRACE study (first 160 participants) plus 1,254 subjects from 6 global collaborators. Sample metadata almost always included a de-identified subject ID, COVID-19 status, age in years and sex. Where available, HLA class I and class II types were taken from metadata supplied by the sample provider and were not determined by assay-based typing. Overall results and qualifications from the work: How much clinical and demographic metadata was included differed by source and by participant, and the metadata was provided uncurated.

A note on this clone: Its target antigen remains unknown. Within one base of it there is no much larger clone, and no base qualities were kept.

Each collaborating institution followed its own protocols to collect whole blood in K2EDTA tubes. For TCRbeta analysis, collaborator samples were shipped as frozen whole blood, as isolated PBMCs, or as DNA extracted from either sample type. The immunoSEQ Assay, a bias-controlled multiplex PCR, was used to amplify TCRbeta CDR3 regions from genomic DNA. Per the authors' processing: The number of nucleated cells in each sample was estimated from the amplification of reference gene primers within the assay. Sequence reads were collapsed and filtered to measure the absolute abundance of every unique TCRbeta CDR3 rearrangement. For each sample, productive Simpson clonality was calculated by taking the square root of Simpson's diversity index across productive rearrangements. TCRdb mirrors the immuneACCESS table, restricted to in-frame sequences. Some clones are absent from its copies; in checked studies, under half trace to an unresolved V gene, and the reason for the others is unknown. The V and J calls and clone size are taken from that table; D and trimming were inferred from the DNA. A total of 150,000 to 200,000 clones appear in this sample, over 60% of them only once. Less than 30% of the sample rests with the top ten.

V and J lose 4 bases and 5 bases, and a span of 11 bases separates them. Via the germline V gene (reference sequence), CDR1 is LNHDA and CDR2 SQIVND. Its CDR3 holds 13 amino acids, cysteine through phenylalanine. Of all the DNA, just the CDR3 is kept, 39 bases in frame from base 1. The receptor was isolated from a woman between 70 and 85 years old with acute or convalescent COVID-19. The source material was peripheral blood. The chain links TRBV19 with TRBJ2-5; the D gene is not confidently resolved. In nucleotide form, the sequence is TGTGCCAGTAGTACCGTACCCGGGGAGACCCAGTACTTC. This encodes CASSTVPGETQYF.